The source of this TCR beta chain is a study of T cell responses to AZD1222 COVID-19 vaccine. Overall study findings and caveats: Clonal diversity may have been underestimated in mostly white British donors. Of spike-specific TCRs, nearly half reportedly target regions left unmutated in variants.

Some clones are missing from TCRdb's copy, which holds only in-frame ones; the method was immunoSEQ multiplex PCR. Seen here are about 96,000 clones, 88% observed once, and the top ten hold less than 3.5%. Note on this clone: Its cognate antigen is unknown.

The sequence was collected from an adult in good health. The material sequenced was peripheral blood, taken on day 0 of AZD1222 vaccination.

This CDR3 is CASSQAGNYGYTF. The CDR3 nucleotides are TGTGCCAGCTCTCAGGCGGGAAACTATGGCTACACCTTC. The chain recombines TRBV18 with TRBJ1-2; D not resolved. The CDR3 totals 13 residues. V was trimmed by 6 bases and J by 2 bases, leaving 10 bases between them. Germline lookup yields CDR1 KGHSH and CDR2 LQKENI.